This T cell receptor (beta chain) stems from a study of CD8 T cells in ankylosing spondylitis. Findings and limits, study-wide: Reportedly, disease-linked clones are significantly enriched in ankylosing spondylitis patients' matched synovial fluid. Disease-linked clones displayed a CD8+ phenotype and appeared relatively rarely in peripheral blood. In reactive arthritis synovial fluid and blood, some motif variants had been reported before. What appeared characteristic of ankylosing spondylitis blood was a TCR beta motif of eight highly homologous variants.

In making TCR beta libraries, quantitative 5'-RACE with molecular barcodes was used. TCRdb reanalysed the 5' RACE reads using MiXCR and keeps one entry per CDR3 protein. The top ten clones hold about 14% of a sample with some 240,000 distinct CDR3 sequences, about 7% of them seen once. This clonotype was recorded many times. Its antigen remains unknown. The length of the CDR3 is 16 residues. V gave up 6 bases and J gave up 6 bases, with 23 bases separating them. Specimen: blood, either unsorted or a sorted T cell fraction (not recorded which). The genes are TRBV12-3 or TRBV12-4 and TRBJ2-5, with D perhaps TRBD2 (8 bases). The receptor's source is a male donor with ankylosing spondylitis. The CDR3 is CASSPGGSGSAKTQYF. In DNA form, the CDR3 reads TGTGCCAGCAGCCCAGGGGGAAGCGGGAGTGCAAAGACCCAGTACTTC.